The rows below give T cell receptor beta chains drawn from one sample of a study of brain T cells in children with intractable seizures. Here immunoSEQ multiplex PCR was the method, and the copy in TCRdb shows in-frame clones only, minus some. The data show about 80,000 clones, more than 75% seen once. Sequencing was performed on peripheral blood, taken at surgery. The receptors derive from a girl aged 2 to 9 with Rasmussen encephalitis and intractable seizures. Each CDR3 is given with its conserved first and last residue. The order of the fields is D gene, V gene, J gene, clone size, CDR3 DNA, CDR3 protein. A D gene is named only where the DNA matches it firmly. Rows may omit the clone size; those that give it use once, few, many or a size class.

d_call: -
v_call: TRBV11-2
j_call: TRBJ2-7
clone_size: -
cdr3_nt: TGTGCCAGCAGCTTCTCAGGGGGGCCCTCCTACGAGCAGTACTTC
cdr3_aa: CASSFSGGPSYEQYF

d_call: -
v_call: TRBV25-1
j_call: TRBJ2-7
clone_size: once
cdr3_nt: TGTGCCAGCAGGGGGAGCCTTTCAACGGGGGATGGGTCCTACGAGCAGTACTTC
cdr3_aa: CASRGSLSTGDGSYEQYF

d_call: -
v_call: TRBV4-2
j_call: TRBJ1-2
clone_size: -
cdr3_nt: TGTGCCAGCAGCCAAGAAGCCAGACTCTATGGCTACACCTTC
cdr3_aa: CASSQEARLYGYTF

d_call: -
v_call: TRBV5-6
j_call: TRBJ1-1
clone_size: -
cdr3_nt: TGTGCCAGCAGGCCGAACTGGGGGGTGGACACTGAAGCTTTCTTT
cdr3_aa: CASRPNWGVDTEAFF

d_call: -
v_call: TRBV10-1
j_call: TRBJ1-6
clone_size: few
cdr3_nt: TGCGCCAGCAGTGAGTCAACGGACGTTGAAGCCCTCCACTTT
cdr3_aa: CASSESTDVEALHF

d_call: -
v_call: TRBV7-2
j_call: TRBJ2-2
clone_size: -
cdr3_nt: TGTGCCAGCAGCTTAGTCGTCACAGGCCCCGGGGAGCTGTTTTTT
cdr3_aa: CASSLVVTGPGELFF

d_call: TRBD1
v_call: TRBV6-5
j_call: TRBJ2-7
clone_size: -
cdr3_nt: TGTGCCAGCAGCGCTTCTTGGACAGGGACCTACGAGCAGTACTTC
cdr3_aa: CASSASWTGTYEQYF

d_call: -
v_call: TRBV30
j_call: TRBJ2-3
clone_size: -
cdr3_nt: TGTGCCTGGAGTGCAAGACGGCCCCCAGATACGCAGTATTTT
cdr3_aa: CAWSARRPPDTQYF

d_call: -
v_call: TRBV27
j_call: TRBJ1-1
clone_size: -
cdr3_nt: TGTGCCAGCAGTCAGAAAGGGGGGAGACAGGCTTTCTTT
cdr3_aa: CASSQKGGRQAFF

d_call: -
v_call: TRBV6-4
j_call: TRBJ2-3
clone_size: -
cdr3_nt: TGTGCCAGCAGCAGGGTTTCCACAGATACGCAGTATTTT
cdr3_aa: CASSRVSTDTQYF

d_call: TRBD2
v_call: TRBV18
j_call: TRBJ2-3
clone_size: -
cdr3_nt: TGTGCCAGCTCACCCTTCGGGGGGGGAGTCGATACGCAGTATTTT
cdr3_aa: CASSPFGGGVDTQYF

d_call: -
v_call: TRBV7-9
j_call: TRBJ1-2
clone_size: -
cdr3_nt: TGTGCCAGCAGCTTGGAGGGAAAGCGCGGCTACACCTTC
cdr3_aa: CASSLEGKRGYTF

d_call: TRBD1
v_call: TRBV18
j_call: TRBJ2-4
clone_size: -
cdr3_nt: TGTGCCAGCTCACCAGGGACAGGGGTAACCAAAAACATTCAGTACTTC
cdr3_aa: CASSPGTGVTKNIQYF

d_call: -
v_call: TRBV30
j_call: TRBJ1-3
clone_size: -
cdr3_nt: TGTGCCTGGACGTACTCTGGAAACACCATATATTTT
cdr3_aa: CAWTYSGNTIYF

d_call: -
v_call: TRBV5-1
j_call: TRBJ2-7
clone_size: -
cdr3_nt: TGCGCCAGCAGCCCTAGACAGAGCTCCTACGAGCAGTACTTC
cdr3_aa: CASSPRQSSYEQYF

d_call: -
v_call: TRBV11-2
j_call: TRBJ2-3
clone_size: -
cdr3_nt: TGTGCCAGCAGGGCTAGCGAACGTTCCGATACGCAGTATTTT
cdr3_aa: CASRASERSDTQYF

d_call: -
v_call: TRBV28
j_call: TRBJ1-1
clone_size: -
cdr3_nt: TGTGCCAGCAGTTTACGCGGCAGACCTAGCCTGGGCACTGAAGCTTTCTTT
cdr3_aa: CASSLRGRPSLGTEAFF

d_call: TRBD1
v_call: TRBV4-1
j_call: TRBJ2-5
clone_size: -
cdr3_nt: TGCGCCAGCAGCCAAGTCAGGGGGACAGGGTTGGAGACCCAGTACTTC
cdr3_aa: CASSQVRGTGLETQYF

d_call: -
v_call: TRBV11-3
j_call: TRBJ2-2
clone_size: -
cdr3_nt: TGTGCCAGCAGCTCCCCGTCAGCGACCGGGGAGCTGTTTTTT
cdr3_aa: CASSSPSATGELFF

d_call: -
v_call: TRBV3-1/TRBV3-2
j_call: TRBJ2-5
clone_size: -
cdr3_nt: TGTGCCAGCAGCCGGGGTGGCAGGGTAGAGACCCAGTACTTC
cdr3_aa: CASSRGGRVETQYF

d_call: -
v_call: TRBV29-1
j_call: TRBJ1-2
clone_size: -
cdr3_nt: TGCAGCGTTGTGGGGGCGGGCTATGGCTACACCTTC
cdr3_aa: CSVVGAGYGYTF

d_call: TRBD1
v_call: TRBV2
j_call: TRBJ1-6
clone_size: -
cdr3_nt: TGTGCCAGCTGGGGGGACAGCTCTAATTCACCCCTCCACTTT
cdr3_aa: CASWGDSSNSPLHF

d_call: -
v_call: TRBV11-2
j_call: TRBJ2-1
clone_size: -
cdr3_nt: TGTGCCAGCAGCTTAGATCCGTACAATGAGCAGTTCTTC
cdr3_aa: CASSLDPYNEQFF

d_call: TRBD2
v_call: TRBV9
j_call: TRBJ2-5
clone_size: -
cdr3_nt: TGTGCCAGCAGCGTAGAGGTAGCGGGAGGGTTTGAGACCCAGTACTTC
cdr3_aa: CASSVEVAGGFETQYF

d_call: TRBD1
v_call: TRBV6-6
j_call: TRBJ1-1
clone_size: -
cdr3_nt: TGTGCCAGCAGTCAACGATGGACAGGGAGTAGATTGGGCACTGAAGCTTTCTTT
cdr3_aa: CASSQRWTGSRLGTEAFF

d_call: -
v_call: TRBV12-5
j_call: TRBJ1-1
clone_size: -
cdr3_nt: TGTGCTAGTGGTTTGGTACTAAAGGACACTGAAGCTTTCTTT
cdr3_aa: CASGLVLKDTEAFF

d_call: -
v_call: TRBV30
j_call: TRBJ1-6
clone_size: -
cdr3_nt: TGTGCCTGGAGTTCCGGAGGGGGATCACCCCTCCACTTT
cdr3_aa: CAWSSGGGSPLHF

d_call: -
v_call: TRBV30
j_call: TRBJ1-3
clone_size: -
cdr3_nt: TGTGCCTGGAGTGTAGGGCTAACTGTCGGAAACACCATATATTTT
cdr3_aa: CAWSVGLTVGNTIYF

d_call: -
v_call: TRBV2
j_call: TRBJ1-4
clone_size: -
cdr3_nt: TGTGCCAGCAGTGATCCGAGGCAAGAAAAACTGTTTTTT
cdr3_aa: CASSDPRQEKLFF

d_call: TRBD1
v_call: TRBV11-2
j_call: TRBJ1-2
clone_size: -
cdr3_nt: TGTGCCAGCAGCTTAGCGCAGGGGGCGTTTGGCTACACCTTC
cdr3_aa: CASSLAQGAFGYTF

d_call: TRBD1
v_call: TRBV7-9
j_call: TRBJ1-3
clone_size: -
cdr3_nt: TGTGCCAGCAGCTTACCTCGGACAGGCCCCTCTGGAAACACCATATATTTT
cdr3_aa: CASSLPRTGPSGNTIYF

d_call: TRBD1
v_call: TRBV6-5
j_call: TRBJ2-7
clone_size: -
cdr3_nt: TGTGCCAGCAGTCGGACAGGGATATACGAGCAGTACTTC
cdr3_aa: CASSRTGIYEQYF

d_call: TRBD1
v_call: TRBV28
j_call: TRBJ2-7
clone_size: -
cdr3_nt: TGTGCCAGCAGTTATTTTGTAAACAGGGGCTACGAGCAGTACTTC
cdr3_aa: CASSYFVNRGYEQYF

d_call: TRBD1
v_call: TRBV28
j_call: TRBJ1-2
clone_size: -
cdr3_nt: TGTGCCAGCAGCCCCGGGACAGGGGCTTATGGCTACACCTTC
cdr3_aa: CASSPGTGAYGYTF

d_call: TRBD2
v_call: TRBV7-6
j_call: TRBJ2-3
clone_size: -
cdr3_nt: TGTGCCAGCAGCTTTCTAGCGGGGGGAGATACGCAGTATTTT
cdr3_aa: CASSFLAGGDTQYF

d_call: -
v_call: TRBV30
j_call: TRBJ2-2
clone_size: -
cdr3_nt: TGTGCCTCCACAGGGATCACCGGGGAGCTGTTTTTT
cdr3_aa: CASTGITGELFF

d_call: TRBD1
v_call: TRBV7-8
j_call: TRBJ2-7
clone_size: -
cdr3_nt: TGTGCCAGCAGCTTCACCCGGACAGGGGGCGGCGAGCAGTACTTC
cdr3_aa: CASSFTRTGGGEQYF

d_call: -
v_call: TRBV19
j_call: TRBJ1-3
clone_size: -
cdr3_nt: TGTGCCAGTGGTCTCGGGGCCTTCTCTGGAAACACCATATATTTT
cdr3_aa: CASGLGAFSGNTIYF

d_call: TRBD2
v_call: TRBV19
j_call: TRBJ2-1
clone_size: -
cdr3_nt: TGTGCCAGTTCTCCGACTAGCGGGAGTGCAAATGAGCAGTTCTTC
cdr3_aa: CASSPTSGSANEQFF

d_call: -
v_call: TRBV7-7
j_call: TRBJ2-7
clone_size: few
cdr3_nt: TGTGCCAGCAGCCGCTCACCTATGGGCGAGCAGTACTTC
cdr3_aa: CASSRSPMGEQYF

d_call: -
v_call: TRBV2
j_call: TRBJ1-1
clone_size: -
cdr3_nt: TGTGCCAGCAGTGAGGAAGGGGCCTCTGAAGCTTTCTTT
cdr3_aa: CASSEEGASEAFF

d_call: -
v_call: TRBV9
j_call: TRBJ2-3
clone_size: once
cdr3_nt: TGTGCCAGCAGCGTAGAGGGCGGGGGCACAGATACGCAGTATTTT
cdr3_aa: CASSVEGGGTDTQYF

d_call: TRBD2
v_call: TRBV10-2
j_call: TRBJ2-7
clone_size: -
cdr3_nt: TGCGCCAGCACGGGACTAGCGGGAGACAGGGAGCAGTACTTC
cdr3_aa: CASTGLAGDREQYF

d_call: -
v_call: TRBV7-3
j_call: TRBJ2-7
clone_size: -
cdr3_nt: TGTGCCAGCAGCCAGGGCCCGGGACACCTCTACGAGCAGTACTTC
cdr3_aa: CASSQGPGHLYEQYF

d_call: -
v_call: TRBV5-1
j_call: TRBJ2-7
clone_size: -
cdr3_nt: TGCGCCAGCAGCTTGGCAGTTTTTGCCGGGGGAATCTACGAGCAGTACTTC
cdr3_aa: CASSLAVFAGGIYEQYF

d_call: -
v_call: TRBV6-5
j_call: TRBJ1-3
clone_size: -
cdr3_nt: TGTGCCAGCAGTTACTTGGCCCGGGGTCGAAACACCATATATTTT
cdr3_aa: CASSYLARGRNTIYF

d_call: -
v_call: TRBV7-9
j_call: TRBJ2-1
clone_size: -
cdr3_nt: TGTGCCAGCAGCCCCCGATCTCGCTACTTAGACAATGAGCAGTTCTTC
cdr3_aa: CASSPRSRYLDNEQFF

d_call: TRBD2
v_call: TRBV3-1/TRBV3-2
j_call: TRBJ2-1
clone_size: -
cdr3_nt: TGTGCCAGCAGCCCCCATGGGGCTAGCGGGACATACTCGGACAATGAGCAGTTCTTC
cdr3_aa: CASSPHGASGTYSDNEQFF

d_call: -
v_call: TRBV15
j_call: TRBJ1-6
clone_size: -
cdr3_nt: TGTGCCACCAGCAGAGATAGACCCCCACCCCTCCACTTT
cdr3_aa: CATSRDRPPPLHF

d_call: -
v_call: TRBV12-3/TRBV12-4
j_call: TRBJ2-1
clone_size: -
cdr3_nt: TGTGCCAGCAGTTTGTTAGACGAGCAGTTCTTC
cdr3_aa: CASSLLDEQFF

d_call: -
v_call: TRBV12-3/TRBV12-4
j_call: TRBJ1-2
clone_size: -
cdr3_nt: TGTGCCAGCAGACCCGGGCTTGATGGCTACACCTTC
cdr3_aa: CASRPGLDGYTF

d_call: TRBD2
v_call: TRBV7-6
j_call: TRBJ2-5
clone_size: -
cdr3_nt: TGTGCCAGCAGCTTCCTACTAGCGGGAGAGACCCAGTACTTC
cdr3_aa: CASSFLLAGETQYF

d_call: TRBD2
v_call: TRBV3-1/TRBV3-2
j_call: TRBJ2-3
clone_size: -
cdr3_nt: TGTGCCAGCAGCCAAGAGCCCGGACTAGCGGGGGGTATGACTACGCAGTATTTT
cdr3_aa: CASSQEPGLAGGMTTQYF

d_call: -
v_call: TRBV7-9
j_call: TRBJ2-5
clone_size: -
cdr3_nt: TGTGCCAGCAGCCTAGTCGGGGAGCGTTTCGAGACCCAGTACTTC
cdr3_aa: CASSLVGERFETQYF

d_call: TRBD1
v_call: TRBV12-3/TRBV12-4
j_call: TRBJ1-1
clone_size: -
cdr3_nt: TGTGCCAGCGGACGACAGGGGAACACTGAAGCTTTCTTT
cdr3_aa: CASGRQGNTEAFF

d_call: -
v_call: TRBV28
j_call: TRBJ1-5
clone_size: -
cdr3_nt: TGTGCCAGCAGTTTACAGGCCCAGCCCCAGCATTTT
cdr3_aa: CASSLQAQPQHF

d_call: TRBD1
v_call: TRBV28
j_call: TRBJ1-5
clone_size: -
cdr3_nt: TGTGCCAGCAGCCTCTTGGACAGGGTACAGCCCCAGCATTTT
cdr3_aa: CASSLLDRVQPQHF

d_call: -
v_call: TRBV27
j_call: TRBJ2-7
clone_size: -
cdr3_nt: TGTGCCAGCAGTTTAGAATTGCTAGCGCGCGGGTTTGACGAGCAGTACTTC
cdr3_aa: CASSLELLARGFDEQYF

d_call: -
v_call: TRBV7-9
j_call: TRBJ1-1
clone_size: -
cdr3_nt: TGTGCCAGCAGCTTAGGGGTGGGGACTGAAGCTTTCTTT
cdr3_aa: CASSLGVGTEAFF